The T cell receptor beta chain under discussion was sequenced for a study of read filtering for tumor transcriptome and immune sequencing. Study information: Patients were approximately 18 male and about 15 female, mean age 65.9 years, range about 47 to 85. Whole-transcriptome libraries were prepared after DNase treatment. Study-wide points: About 77% of IR-seq clonotypes had a single read, yet these held about 3.6% of reads.

In this sample, this clonotype turned up many times. What it binds is not known. CDR3 size: 13 residues. Trimming at V came to 5 bases and at J to 6 bases, leaving 10 bases not matched to a gene. CDR1 DFQATT and CDR2 SNEGSKA come from the germline V gene (reference sequence). This library used around 400 ng RNA and molecular barcoded adaptors spanning alpha/delta and beta/gamma chains. One entry per CDR3 protein results from TCRdb running MiXCR on the reads. This table has about 24,000 distinct CDR3 sequences, 22% appearing once. The material sequenced was a population of CD138-negative cells sorted from bone marrow. The source is a donor aged 40 or older with multiple myeloma. J is TRBJ2-7 and V is TRBV20-1; the match to TRBD1 covers 7 bases. The CDR3 here is CSAPRDRVGEQYF. The CDR3 DNA is TGCAGTGCTCCCCGCGACAGGGTCGGCGAGCAGTACTTC.